A single sample gave rise to the 2 T cell receptor beta chains below, sequenced in a study of blood T cell repertoires in COVID-19. Data came from immunoSEQ multiplex PCR; TCRdb stores just in-frame clones and leaves some out. There are under 400,000 clones in the sample; approximately 88% occur only once, and approximately 1.8% lies in the top ten. Specimen: peripheral blood. The source of these receptors is a woman aged 25 to 39 with COVID-19, enrolled during active disease.

This clone has only a few counts. V gene TRBV28 combines with J gene TRBJ1-4, with 8 bases matching TRBD1. The CDR3 runs 17 residues. The V gene's germline CDR1 is MDHEN and CDR2 SYDVKM. J was trimmed by 7 bases and V by 2 bases; bases with no gene match: 12. CDR3 amino acids: CASSLGGTGGRVEKLFF. In DNA, the CDR3 is TGTGCCAGCAGTTTAGGGGGTACAGGGGGTAGGGTTGAAAAACTGTTTTTT.

The chain joins TRBV2 to TRBJ2-5; 8 nucleotides align to TRBD2. Germline-derived CDR1 and CDR2 are SNHLY and FYNNEI. V shed 5 bases, J shed 5 bases, and the junction held 4 bases outside the gene matches. This CDR3 is 13 amino acids long. The CDR3 DNA sequence: TGTGCCAGCAGTAGCGGGGGCGGGGAGACCCAGTACTTC. Translation: CASSSGGGETQYF.